This T cell receptor (beta chain) was recovered during a study of T cells in Graves' hyperthyroidism and ophthalmopathy. Uncontrolled infection, other autoimmune disease, pregnancy or lactation excluded patients. Together with thyroid ultrasound, orbital computed tomography, serum thyroxine and TRAb, clinical symptoms were used for diagnoses. Source material for PBMCs was less than 12 ml fresh peripheral blood. The CDR3 is made up of 15 amino acids. V was trimmed by 5 bases and J by 1 base, leaving 14 bases between them. The germline gives CDR1 MDHEN, CDR2 SYDVKM. Study results and caveats: Most thyroid clonotypes expanded above 0.001 were also detected in blood.

Amplification targeted TCR beta CDR3 regions from RNA transcripts. The primer set for the first-round RT-PCR of the TCR CDR3 was HTBI. TCRdb itself ran the multiplex PCR reads through MiXCR, one entry per CDR3 protein. The sample lists around 500,000 distinct CDR3 sequences, 22% occurring once. Points on this clonotype: What it recognizes is unknown.

The sample consisted of blood. This sequence originates from a woman aged 70-85 years with Graves' ophthalmopathy. The chain links TRBV28 to TRBJ2-5; a weak D match, TRBD2 (5 bases). The CDR3 protein is CASSPLWEIQETQYF. The CDR3 DNA reads TGTGCCAGCAGTCCGCTTTGGGAGATCCAAGAGACCCAGTACTTC.